This is a list of T cell receptor beta chains from one sample in a study of T cell responses to AZD1222 COVID-19 vaccine. Produced via immunoSEQ multiplex PCR; TCRdb's table is partial and in-frame only. The sample yields 95,000 to 150,000 clones, approximately 89% seen once. The sample consisted of peripheral blood, taken on day 0 of AZD1222 vaccination. The receptors were gathered from an adult in good health. The CDR3 runs from the conserved cysteine through the conserved F or W. The D gene is left open where the match is weak. Clone size is not always given. Where it is, it says once, few, many or a class for expanded clones.

abundance,d_gene,j_gene,v_gene,CDR3aa,CDR3nt
once,.,TRBJ2-7,TRBV5-1,CASRAADSYEQYF,TGCGCCAGCAGGGCGGCGGACAGCTACGAGCAGTACTTC
.,TRBD1,TRBJ1-4,TRBV19,CASSRQGPNEKLFF,TGTGCCAGTAGTAGACAGGGACCTAATGAAAAACTGTTTTTT
.,.,TRBJ1-2,TRBV5-5,CASSLVPGSYNGYTF,TGTGCCAGCAGCTTGGTACCAGGGTCGTATAATGGCTACACCTTC
.,.,TRBJ1-6,TRBV7-2,CASSLAQGGNSPLHF,TGTGCCAGCAGCTTAGCACAGGGCGGTAATTCACCCCTCCACTTT
.,.,TRBJ2-4,TRBV18,CASSPGSNIQYF,TGTGCCAGCTCACCAGGGTCAAACATTCAGTACTTC
.,.,TRBJ2-5,TRBV9,CASSPYRNSRETQYF,TGTGCCAGCAGCCCCTACCGGAATTCGAGGGAGACCCAGTACTTC
.,TRBD1,TRBJ1-5,TRBV19,CASRQGASNQPQHF,TGTGCCAGTAGACAGGGGGCGAGCAATCAGCCCCAGCATTTT
.,.,TRBJ2-2,TRBV27,CASSLTPGTTNTGELFF,TGTGCCAGCAGTTTGACCCCCGGGACAACGAACACCGGGGAGCTGTTTTTT
.,TRBD1,TRBJ2-6,TRBV5-6,CASSLESARGSPGANVLTF,TGTGCCAGCAGCTTGGAGTCGGCCAGGGGGAGCCCTGGGGCCAACGTCCTGACTTTC
few,.,TRBJ2-3,TRBV10-3,CATPTFAQYF,TGTGCCACGCCTACCTTTGCGCAGTATTTT
.,.,TRBJ1-2,TRBV5-5,CASSGGNYGYTF,TGTGCCAGCAGCGGGGGGAACTATGGCTACACCTTC
.,TRBD2,TRBJ2-1,TRBV29-1,CSVGRAGGGRRSYNEQFF,TGCAGCGTTGGGAGAGCGGGAGGGGGGCGCCGCTCCTACAATGAGCAGTTCTTC
.,TRBD1,TRBJ1-1,TRBV19,CASSRQGVNTEAFF,TGTGCCAGTAGTAGACAGGGAGTGAACACTGAAGCTTTCTTT
.,.,TRBJ2-5,TRBV13,CASSLIEVAGQETQYF,TGTGCCAGCAGCTTAATTGAGGTGGCAGGGCAAGAGACCCAGTACTTC